This T cell receptor beta chain originates from a study of control samples from healthy donors and cancer patients. Germline assignment: CDR1 SQVTM and CDR2 ANQGSEA. CDR3 length: 14 amino acids. Only in-frame clones appear in the TCRdb table, and some are missing; sequencing was by immunoSEQ multiplex PCR. This table holds around 180,000 clones, 85% to 95% found once. As for this clone: An end of the junction does not agree with germline; a read error may underlie this. The sample carries other DNA sequences with the same CDR3.

This TCR was sampled from a woman aged 18-35 years in good health. The sample was blood. This rearrangement joins TRBV29-1 to TRBJ2-1; perhaps D is TRBD1 or TRBD2 (5 bases each). CDR3 region: CSVDTYGTYNEQFF. The CDR3 DNA follows: TGCAGCGTTGATACATACGGGACCTATAATGAGCAGTTCTTC.